This T cell receptor beta chain was sequenced during a study of a mutant IDH1 vaccine in newly diagnosed glioma. Germline loops: CDR1 SGHVS, CDR2 FNYEAQ. The CDR3 has 17 amino acids. The V end lost 4 bases, the J end lost 1 base, and 17 bases lay between the germline ends. Time point here: baseline, week 1 (first vaccination visit). The treatment here: pre-vaccination baseline after standard-of-care therapy. The protocol was immunoSEQ multiplex PCR, while the TCRdb copy is restricted to in-frame clones and leaves out a portion. The data hold about 51,000 clones, with roughly 80% observed a single time.

Material: PBMCs, obtained from a glioma patient treated with radiotherapy, temozolomide or both. V gene TRBV7-6 combines with J gene TRBJ2-1; D gene unclear. The source is a woman aged 40 to 50 with glioma. As DNA, the CDR3 is TGTGCCAGCAGCTCAGGACGAACCGTCCTATCCTACAATGAGCAGTTCTTC. Protein sequence: CASSSGRTVLSYNEQFF. The variable domain in full, with the rest retrieved from reference TRBV7-6 and TRBJ2-1, is GAGVSQSPRYKVTKRGQDVALRCDPISGHVSLYWYRQALGQGPEFLTYFNYEAQQDKSGLPNDRFSAERPEGSISTLTIQRTEQRDSAMYRCASSSGRTVLSYNEQFFGPGTRLTVL.